This T cell receptor beta chain was observed in a study of blood T cell repertoires in COVID-19 (dated by TCRdb to about 2020). Looking at the study overall: Collaborator samples came from the United States, Italy and Spain and covered acute and convalescent phases of COVID-19. Where available, HLA class I and class II types were obtained from metadata supplied by the sample provider rather than from assay-based typing. Nearly every sample came with metadata listing a de-identified subject ID, COVID-19 status, age in years and sex. Samples were obtained from the ongoing ImmuneRACE study (first 160 participants) and from over a thousand subjects provided by 6 global collaborators. The material from the prospective study consisted of cDNA or gDNA derived from T cells, B-cell-depleted T cells, or PBMCs. Subjects who had been exposed to COVID-19, were actively infected with it, or had recovered from it provided the deeply sampled blood TCRbeta repertoires that made up the dataset. The repertoires were made available in a free public database intended to serve as a resource for research on the immune response to SARS-CoV-2.

TCRbeta CDR3 regions were amplified from genomic DNA by means of the immunoSEQ Assay, a bias-controlled multiplex PCR. Turning to the authors' computational methods: The number of nucleated cells in each sample was estimated from the amplification of reference gene primers within the assay. Sequence reads were collapsed and filtered to measure the absolute abundance of every unique TCRbeta CDR3 rearrangement. For each sample, productive Simpson clonality was calculated as the square root of Simpson's diversity index across productive rearrangements. The source is immuneACCESS, and TCRdb retained only in-frame sequences with V and J called. Part of the clones is not carried over; for the studies checked, unresolved V genes explain less than half of this, and the remainder is unexplained. The V and J calls and clone size were taken over from that table, and D and trimming were inferred from the DNA. The sample table lists approximately 70,000 clones, 90% to 95% of them with a count of one. The ten biggest clones cover around 7% of the sample.

One collaborating source in Seattle enrolled patients during active infection and followed them longitudinally through the course of disease. The collaborating institutions used their own protocols to collect whole blood in K2EDTA tubes. For TCRbeta analysis, collaborators shipped samples in one of three forms: frozen whole blood, isolated PBMCs, or DNA extracted from either of those sample types. Overall study outcomes, separate from this receptor: Clinical and demographic metadata were provided uncurated, with the amount varying by source and participant.

CDR1 and CDR2 are drawn from the germline V gene: SNHLY, FYNNEI. From cysteine to phenylalanine, the CDR3 is 15 amino acids long. Only the CDR3 part of the read is kept: 45 bases, read in frame from the first base. Ends trimmed: V by 6 bases, J by 4 bases; bases unmatched to a gene: 8. Worth noting for this clone: What this receptor recognizes is not known. No base quality values were provided; no much bigger clone lies one nucleotide off.

The chain is assembled from TRBV2 and TRBJ2-2, with 7 central nucleotides matching TRBD1. The sequenced sample was peripheral blood. The sequence was obtained from a middle-aged man with COVID-19, enrolled during active disease. The CDR3 protein sequence reads: CASRAGSGGTGELFF. In nucleotides, the sequence is TGTGCCAGCAGGGCGGGCTCAGGGGGCACCGGGGAGCTGTTTTTT.